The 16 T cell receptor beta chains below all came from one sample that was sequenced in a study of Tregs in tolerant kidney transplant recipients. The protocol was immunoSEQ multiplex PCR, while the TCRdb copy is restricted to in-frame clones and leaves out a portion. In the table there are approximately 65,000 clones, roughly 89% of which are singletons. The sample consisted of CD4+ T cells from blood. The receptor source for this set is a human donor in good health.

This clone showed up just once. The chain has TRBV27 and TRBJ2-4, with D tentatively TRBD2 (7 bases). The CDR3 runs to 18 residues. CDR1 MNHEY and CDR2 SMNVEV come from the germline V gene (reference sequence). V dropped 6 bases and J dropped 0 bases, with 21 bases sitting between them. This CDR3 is CASSLGIEGGKAKNIQYF. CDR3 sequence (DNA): TGTGCCAGCAGCCTAGGGATCGAGGGGGGGAAAGCCAAAAACATTCAGTACTTC.

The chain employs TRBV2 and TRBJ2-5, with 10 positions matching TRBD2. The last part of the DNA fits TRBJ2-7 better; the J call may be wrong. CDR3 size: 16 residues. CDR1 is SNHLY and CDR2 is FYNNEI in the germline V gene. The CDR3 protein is CASSSTGSGGAYEQYF. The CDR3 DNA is TGTGCCAGCAGCTCGACGGGGAGCGGGGGGGCATACGAGCAGTACTTC.

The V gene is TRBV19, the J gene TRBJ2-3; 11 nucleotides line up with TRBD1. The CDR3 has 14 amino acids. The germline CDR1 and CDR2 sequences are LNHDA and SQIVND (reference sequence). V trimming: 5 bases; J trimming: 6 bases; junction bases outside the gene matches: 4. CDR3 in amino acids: CASSLGQGADTQYF. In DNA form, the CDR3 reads TGTGCCAGTAGTTTAGGACAGGGGGCCGATACGCAGTATTTT. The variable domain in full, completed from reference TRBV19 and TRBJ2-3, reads DGGITQSPKYLFRKEGQNVTLSCEQNLNHDAMYWYRQDPGQGLRLIYYSQIVNDFQKGDIAEGYSVSREKKESFPLTVTSAQKNPTAFYLCASSLGQGADTQYFGPGTRLTVL.

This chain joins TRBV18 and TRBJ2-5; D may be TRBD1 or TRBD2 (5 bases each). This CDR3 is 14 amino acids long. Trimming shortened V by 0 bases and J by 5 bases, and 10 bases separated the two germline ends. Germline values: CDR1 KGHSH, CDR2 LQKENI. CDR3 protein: CASSPPTGPETQYF. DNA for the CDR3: TGTGCCAGCTCACCACCGACGGGGCCGGAGACCCAGTACTTC. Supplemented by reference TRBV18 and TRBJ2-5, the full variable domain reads NAGVMQNPRHLVRRRGQEARLRCSPMKGHSHVYWYRQLPEEGLKFMVYLQKENIIDESGMPKERFSAEFPKEGPSILRIQQVVRGDSAAYFCASSPPTGPETQYFGPGTRLLVL.

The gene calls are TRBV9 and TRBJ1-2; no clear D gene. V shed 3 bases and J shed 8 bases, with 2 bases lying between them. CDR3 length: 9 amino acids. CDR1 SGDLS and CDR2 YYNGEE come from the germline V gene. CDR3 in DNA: TGTGCCAGCAGCGACGGCTACACCTTC. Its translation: CASSDGYTF.

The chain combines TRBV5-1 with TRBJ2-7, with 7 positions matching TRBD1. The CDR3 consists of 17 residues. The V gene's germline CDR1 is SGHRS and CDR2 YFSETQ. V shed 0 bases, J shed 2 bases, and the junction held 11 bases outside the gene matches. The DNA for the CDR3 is TGCGCCAGCAGCTTGGATCCAACAGGGGCCAATCCCTACGAGCAGTACTTC. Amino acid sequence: CASSLDPTGANPYEQYF.

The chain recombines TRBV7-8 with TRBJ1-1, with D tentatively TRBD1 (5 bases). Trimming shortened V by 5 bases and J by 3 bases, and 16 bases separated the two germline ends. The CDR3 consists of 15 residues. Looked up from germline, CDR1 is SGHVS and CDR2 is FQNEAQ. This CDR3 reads CASSAPGTVDTEAFF. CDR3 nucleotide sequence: TGTGCCAGCAGCGCCCCCGGGACGGTCGACACTGAAGCTTTCTTT.

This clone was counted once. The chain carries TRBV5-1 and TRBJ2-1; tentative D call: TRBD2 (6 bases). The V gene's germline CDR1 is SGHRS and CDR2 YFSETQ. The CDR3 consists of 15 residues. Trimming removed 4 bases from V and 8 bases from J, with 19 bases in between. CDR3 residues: CASSPGVPRLYEQFF. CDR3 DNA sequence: TGCGCCAGCAGCCCGGGAGTCCCAAGGCTATATGAGCAGTTCTTC.

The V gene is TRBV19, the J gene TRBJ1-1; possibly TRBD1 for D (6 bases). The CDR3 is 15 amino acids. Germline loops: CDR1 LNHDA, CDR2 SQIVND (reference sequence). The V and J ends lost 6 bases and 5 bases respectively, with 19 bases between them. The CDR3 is CASSYSIQGRTEAFF. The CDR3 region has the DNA TGTGCCAGTAGCTACAGCATACAGGGAAGGACTGAAGCTTTCTTT.

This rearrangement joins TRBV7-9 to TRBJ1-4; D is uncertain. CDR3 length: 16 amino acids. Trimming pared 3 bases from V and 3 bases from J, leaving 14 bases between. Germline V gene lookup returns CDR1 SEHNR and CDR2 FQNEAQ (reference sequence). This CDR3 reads CASSFGIGRSNEKLFF. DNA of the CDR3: TGTGCCAGCAGCTTTGGTATTGGACGGTCTAATGAAAAACTGTTTTTT.

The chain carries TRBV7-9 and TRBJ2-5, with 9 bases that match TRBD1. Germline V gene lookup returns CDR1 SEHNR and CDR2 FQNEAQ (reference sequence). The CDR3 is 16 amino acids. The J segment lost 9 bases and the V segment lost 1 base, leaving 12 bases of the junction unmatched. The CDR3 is CASSLGWGQGTDPQYF. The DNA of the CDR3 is TGTGCCAGCAGCTTAGGGTGGGGACAGGGCACGGACCCCCAGTACTTC.

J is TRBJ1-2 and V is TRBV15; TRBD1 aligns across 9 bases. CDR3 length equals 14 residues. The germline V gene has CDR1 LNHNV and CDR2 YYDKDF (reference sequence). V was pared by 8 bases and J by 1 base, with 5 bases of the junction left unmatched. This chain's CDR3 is CATHPGQGNYGYTF. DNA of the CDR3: TGTGCCACCCATCCGGGACAGGGTAACTATGGCTACACCTTC.

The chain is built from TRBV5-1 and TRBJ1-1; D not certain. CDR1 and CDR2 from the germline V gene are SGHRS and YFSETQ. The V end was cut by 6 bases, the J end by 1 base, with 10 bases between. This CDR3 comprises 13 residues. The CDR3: CASNRGANTEAFF. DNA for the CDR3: TGCGCCAGCAACCGGGGTGCGAACACTGAAGCTTTCTTT.

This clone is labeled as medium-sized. As DNA, the CDR3 is TGCGCCAGCAGCCAGTTACAGGCGAACACCGGGGAGCTGTTTTTT. This encodes CASSQLQANTGELFF. The genes are TRBV5-1 and TRBJ2-2; possible D gene TRBD1, 5 bases. V was shortened by 4 bases and J by 0 bases, with 10 bases between the two germline ends. CDR1 and CDR2 (germline): SGHRS, YFSETQ. This CDR3 has 15 residues.

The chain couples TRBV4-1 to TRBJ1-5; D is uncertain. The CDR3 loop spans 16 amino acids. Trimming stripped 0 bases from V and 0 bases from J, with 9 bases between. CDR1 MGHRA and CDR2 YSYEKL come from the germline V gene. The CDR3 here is CASSQEMGYSNQPQHF. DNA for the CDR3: TGCGCCAGCAGCCAAGAAATGGGATATAGCAATCAGCCCCAGCATTTT.

This CDR3 is CASSYSGLPNYGYTF. The CDR3, as DNA: TGTGCCAGCAGTTACTCAGGCCTGCCTAACTATGGCTACACCTTC. The genes are TRBV6-6 and TRBJ1-2, with D uncertain. V was pared by 0 bases and J by 0 bases, with 8 bases between. The length of the CDR3 is 15 residues. From germline, CDR1 is MNHNY and CDR2 SVGAGI (reference sequence).